Following are 12 T cell receptor beta chains from one sample sequenced in a study of breast tumors, draining lymph nodes, adjacent tissues. TCRdb used MiXCR to reprocess the multiplex PCR reads, holding one entry per CDR3 protein. The sample has around 230,000 distinct CDR3 sequences, roughly 30% seen once. Axillary draining lymph nodes of breast cancer patients supplied the node samples. The sample was axillary lymph node tissue. All receptors come from a female donor with breast cancer. Some clones in this sample may be carry-over from other donors' samples.

This clonotype was seen only a few times. A much larger clone lies one base from this, so it may be a read error. This chain connects TRBV12-3 or TRBV12-4 to TRBJ1-5; D ambiguous. V lost 3 bases, J lost 1 base, and 10 bases lay in between. The CDR3 runs 15 residues. The CDR3 sequence: CASSFSGLSNQPQHF. CDR3 bases: TGTGCCAGCAGTTTCAGCGGACTAAGCAATCAGCCCCAGCATTTT.

This clonotype appeared many times. The chain joins TRBV5-5 to TRBJ1-5; D is unresolved. CDR1 and CDR2 (germline): SGHKS, YYEKEE (reference sequence). The CDR3 contains 15 residues. V dropped 4 bases and J dropped 8 bases, with 19 bases sitting between them. The DNA for the CDR3 is TGTGCCAGCAGCCTTGCCCCCGACAATCAGAAGCCCCAGCATTTT. This sequence encodes CASSLAPDNQKPQHF.

As for this clonotype: The junction shows a germline mismatch at one end, possibly a read error. CDR3 nucleotide sequence: TGCGCCCCAAGGGGACTAGCGGGAGCTCAGTGGGAGCAGTATTTT. Its protein product is CAPRGLAGAQWEQYF. This chain joins TRBV5-5 and TRBJ2-3; the match to TRBD2 covers 14 bases. Germline V CDR1 and CDR2: SGHKS, YYEKEE (reference sequence). CDR3 length equals 15 residues.

CDR3 coding DNA: TGTGCCACCAAGGGACAGACGGAGACCCAGTACTTC. It yields the protein CATKGQTETQYF. This chain connects TRBV24-1 to TRBJ2-5, with TRBD1 identical over 7 bases. This CDR3 has 12 amino acids. In germline, CDR1 is KGHDR, CDR2 SFDVKD. V was clipped by 8 bases and J by 5 bases; unmatched bases: 4.

About this clonotype itself: A much larger clone lies a single base off, so this may be a read error. The genes are TRBV2 and TRBJ1-1; TRBD1 matches at 11 bases. CDR1 is SNHLY, CDR2 FYNNEI, per germline. This CDR3 has 15 residues. The DNA for the CDR3 is TGTGCCGGAGGACAGGGGGCCGTATCGAACACTGAATCTTTCTTT. Amino acids: CAGGQGAVSNTESFF.

This clonotype was detected once. A read error may explain this, as a much larger clone is one base away. The chain recombines TRBV6-5 with TRBJ2-5; a weak D match, TRBD2 (6 bases). The germline V gene encodes CDR1 MNHEY and CDR2 SVGAGI. The CDR3 extends over 16 amino acids. The DNA for the CDR3 is TGTGCCAGCAGTCACTCGTTCCCTAGCGCACAAGGGACCCAGTACTTC. Amino acid sequence: CASSHSFPSAQGTQYF.

The genes are TRBV29-1 and TRBJ1-3; the D is unclear. Trimming took 5 bases from V and 0 from J, leaving 8 bases between them. Germline values: CDR1 SQVTM, CDR2 ANQGSEA. The length of the CDR3 is 13 residues. The CDR3 nucleotides read TGCAGCGTTCGTAGGGCCTCTGGAAACACCATATATTTT. Amino acid sequence: CSVRRASGNTIYF.

This clonotype appeared many times. This chain links TRBV5-6 with TRBJ2-5; tentative D call: TRBD1 (5 bases). V lost 1 base to trimming and J lost 0 bases, with 16 bases between them. CDR1 is SGHDT and CDR2 is YYEEEE in the germline V gene. The CDR3 loop spans 17 amino acids. CDR3 loop: CASSLSRVGADQETQYF. The CDR3 nucleotides are TGTGCCAGCAGCTTGTCCAGGGTAGGGGCTGACCAAGAGACCCAGTACTTC.

There are many counts of this clonotype. V is TRBV12-3 or TRBV12-4 and J is TRBJ2-1; 13 bases match TRBD2. The length of the CDR3 is 15 residues. The V gene end was trimmed by 6 bases and the J gene end by 7 bases; junction bases not matched to a gene: 6. Here the CDR3 DNA reads TGTGCCAGCAGCCTTCGGACTAGCGGGAGTAATGAGCAGTTCTTC. Its translation: CASSLRTSGSNEQFF.

The V and J genes are TRBV19 and TRBJ1-4; D not resolved. V was cut by 7 bases and J by 4 bases, with 19 bases left in between. Germline V gene lookup returns CDR1 LNHDA and CDR2 SQIVND (reference sequence). This CDR3 is 16 amino acids long. The CDR3 nucleotides are TGTGCCAGTAACCAGCGGACTTCCCTCATTAATGAAAAACTGTTTTTT. The encoded protein is CASNQRTSLINEKLFF.

This clonotype was recorded many times. The rearrangement uses TRBV5-6 and TRBJ1-3; D not resolved. CDR3 size: 14 residues. Germline-derived CDR1 and CDR2 are SGHDT and YYEEEE. Trimming left V 4 bases short and J 7 bases short, with 15 bases between. CDR3 sequence: CASSRGLPGNTIYF. The CDR3, as DNA: TGTGCCAGCAGCCGAGGGTTGCCCGGGAACACCATATATTTT.

Remarks on this clonotype: It may be a read error: a sequence one base away is much more abundant. The chain links TRBV6-5 to TRBJ2-2; 9 bases agree with TRBD1. The CDR3 contains 17 residues. CDR1 and CDR2 from the germline V gene are MNHEY and SVGAGI. CDR3 region: CASSQHQGQGISGELSF. Here the CDR3 DNA reads TGTGCCAGCAGTCAACACCAGGGACAGGGTATATCCGGGGAGCTGTCTTTT.